One and the same sample provided the 15 T cell receptor beta chains below, sequenced in a study of blood T cell repertoires in COVID-19. The assay was immunoSEQ multiplex PCR, and TCRdb's table has in-frame clones only and misses some. The sample records about 240,000 clones, roughly 80% being singletons. The sequenced material came from peripheral blood. These TCRs come from a woman under 30 with acute or convalescent COVID-19.

This chain links TRBV5-8 with TRBJ2-1; D unresolved. Germline V gives CDR1 SGHTS, CDR2 YDEGEE. The V and J ends lost 0 bases and 10 bases respectively, with 8 bases between them. The CDR3 totals 12 residues. This CDR3 reads CASSLGAREQFF. DNA for the CDR3: TGTGCCAGCAGCTTGGGTGCGCGGGAGCAGTTCTTC.

This clone came up many times. The J gene is TRBJ1-6, the V gene TRBV30; D gene ambiguous. This CDR3 spans 17 amino acids. Germline V lookup: CDR1 GTSNPN, CDR2 SVGIG (reference sequence). V was clipped by 3 bases and J by 0 bases, with 15 bases between them. The CDR3: CAWRPRLGSSYNSPLHF. The DNA of the CDR3 is TGTGCCTGGAGGCCCAGACTTGGAAGCTCCTATAATTCACCCCTCCACTTT. Complete variable domain (other parts from reference TRBV30 and TRBJ1-6): SQTIHQWPATLVQPVGSPLSLECTVEGTSNPNLYWYRQAAGRGLQLLFYSVGIGQISSEVPQNLSASRPQDRQFILSSKKLLLSDSGFYLCAWRPRLGSSYNSPLHFGNGTRLTVT.

The chain employs TRBV12-3 or TRBV12-4 and TRBJ1-2, with 7 bases aligning to TRBD1. V shed 8 bases and J 5 bases; nucleotides not matched to a gene: 5. The CDR3 is made up of 12 amino acids. CDR3 bases: TGTGCCAGCCGGACAGGAGAGTATGGCTACACCTTC. Translation gives CASRTGEYGYTF.

This sequence joins TRBV19 and TRBJ2-2; 9 positions match TRBD1. Trimming at V came to 6 bases and at J to 4 bases, leaving 6 bases not matched to a gene. Germline V gene data show CDR1 as LNHDA and CDR2 as SQIVND (reference sequence). CDR3 length: 15 residues. CDR3 in DNA: TGTGCCAGTAGCCACAGGGGGCTCGGCACCGGGGAGCTGTTTTTT. Its protein is CASSHRGLGTGELFF.

The DNA of the CDR3 is TGTGCCACCCAGATGAACACTGAAGCTTTCTTT. Its translation: CATQMNTEAFF. V is TRBV25-1 and J is TRBJ1-1, with unresolved D. The CDR3 is 11 residues long. Germline values: CDR1 MGHDK, CDR2 SYGVNS. The V end lost 10 bases, the J end lost 0 bases, and 6 bases lay between the germline ends. The whole variable domain, remainder taken from reference TRBV25-1 and TRBJ1-1, is EADIYQTPRYLVIGTGKKITLECSQTMGHDKMYWYQQDPGMELHLIHYSYGVNSTEKGDLSSESTVSRIRTEHFPLTLESARPSHTSQYLCATQMNTEAFFGQGTRLTVV.

J is TRBJ2-1 and V is TRBV11-2; TRBD1 aligns across 9 bases. V was pared by 5 bases and J by 5 bases, with 19 bases of the junction left unmatched. This CDR3 is 19 amino acids long. Germline V gene data show CDR1 as SGHAT and CDR2 as FQNNGV. The CDR3 reads CASSPTVFEGRDRDNEQFF. The CDR3 nucleotides read TGTGCCAGCAGCCCAACCGTTTTCGAAGGCAGGGACAGGGACAATGAGCAGTTCTTC.

This chain connects TRBV10-3 to TRBJ1-4, with a possible D match to TRBD1 (5 bases). The germline CDR1 and CDR2 sequences are ENHRY and SYGVKD. The V end was cut by 4 bases, the J end by 7 bases, with 19 bases between. The CDR3 covers 16 residues. The CDR3 loop is CAISALSGTRGEKLFF. In DNA, the CDR3 is TGTGCCATCAGTGCCCTCTCAGGGACTCGGGGTGAAAAACTGTTTTTT.

This clone was found a few times. This chain links TRBV6-2 or TRBV6-3 with TRBJ2-7, with 8 bases identical to TRBD2. CDR1 and CDR2 (germline): MNHEY, SVGEGT. V shed 5 bases and J 2 bases; nucleotides not matched to a gene: 8. This CDR3 is 15 amino acids long. The CDR3 here is CASSTGTRSPYEQYF. CDR3 nucleotides: TGTGCCAGCAGTACTGGGACTAGGTCTCCCTACGAGCAGTACTTC.

V and J are TRBV6-6 and TRBJ2-3; the match to TRBD2 covers 11 bases. The CDR3 has 17 amino acids. The germline V gene has CDR1 MNHNY and CDR2 SVGAGI (reference sequence). J lost 3 bases, V lost 5 bases, and 10 bases had no gene match. The CDR3 DNA reads TGTGCCAGCAGTCTAGCGGGAGGTCTTGGGGAGACAGATACGCAGTATTTT. It translates to CASSLAGGLGETDTQYF.

The rearrangement links TRBV5-5 to TRBJ2-5; a weak D match, TRBD2 (5 bases). The length of the CDR3 is 13 residues. Trimming removed 4 bases at V and 5 bases at J, with 12 bases between. The germline V gene has CDR1 SGHKS and CDR2 YYEKEE (reference sequence). The CDR3 spells CASSLRPGETQYF. In DNA, the CDR3 is TGTGCCAGCAGCCTCCGACCGGGGGAGACCCAGTACTTC.

The chain is built from TRBV3-1 (or the pseudogene TRBV3-2) and TRBJ2-1, with D possibly being TRBD2 (6 bases). The CDR3 is 17 amino acids. The V and J ends lost 1 base and 7 bases respectively, with 20 bases between them. Per germline, CDR1 LGHDT and CDR2 YNNKEL (reference sequence). The chain's CDR3 is CASSQVGGLRRDNEQFF. CDR3 in DNA: TGTGCCAGCAGCCAAGTCGGAGGGCTCCGTCGCGATAATGAGCAGTTCTTC.

V usage is TRBV12-2 and J usage is TRBJ1-2. TRBV12-2 is a pseudogene locus. This CDR3 is built from 15 residues. The CDR3: CASRLAQEGNYGYTF. Here the CDR3 DNA reads TGTGCAAGTCGCTTAGCACAGGAGGGTAACTATGGCTACACCTTC.

The chain is built from TRBV7-6 and TRBJ2-5; possibly TRBD1 for D (5 bases). CDR1 is SGHVS, CDR2 FNYEAQ, per germline. Deletions cut 1 base from V and 5 bases from J, with 14 bases between. The CDR3 sequence is 15 residues long. The CDR3 region has the DNA TGTGCCAGCAGCTTAGGTCAGGGTCCGCAGGAGACCCAGTACTTC. Protein product: CASSLGQGPQETQYF. The full variable domain, rest sourced from reference TRBV7-6 and TRBJ2-5, is GAGVSQSPRYKVTKRGQDVALRCDPISGHVSLYWYRQALGQGPEFLTYFNYEAQQDKSGLPNDRFSAERPEGSISTLTIQRTEQRDSAMYRCASSLGQGPQETQYFGPGTRLLVL.

CDR3 amino acids: CASSSQGAHGYTF. The CDR3 bases are TGTGCCAGCAGCTCACAGGGGGCTCATGGCTACACCTTC. The chain is built from TRBV7-2 and TRBJ1-2; 9 bases map to TRBD1. From germline, CDR1 is SGHTA and CDR2 FQGNSA. This CDR3 is built from 13 residues. The trim removed 4 bases at V and 6 bases at J, leaving 3 bases unmatched.

The J gene is TRBJ2-7, the V gene TRBV6-5; TRBD2 agrees at 7 bases. The CDR3 sequence is 14 residues long. V shed 6 bases, J shed 3 bases, and the junction held 8 bases outside the gene matches. Per the germline V gene, CDR1 is MNHEY and CDR2 is SVGAGI. For the CDR3, the DNA is TGTGCCAGCAGAGGACTAGTAGCGGGCTACGAGCAGTACTTC. This encodes CASRGLVAGYEQYF.